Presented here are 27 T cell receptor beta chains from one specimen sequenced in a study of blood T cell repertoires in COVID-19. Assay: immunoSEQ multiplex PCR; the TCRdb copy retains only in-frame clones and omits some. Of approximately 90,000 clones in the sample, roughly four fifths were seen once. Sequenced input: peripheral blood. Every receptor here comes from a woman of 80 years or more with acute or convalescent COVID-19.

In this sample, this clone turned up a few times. CDR3 in amino acids: CASSEAGSFDQPQHF. The CDR3 DNA reads TGTGCCAGCAGTGAAGCGGGCAGTTTCGATCAGCCCCAGCATTTT. The chain carries TRBV2 and TRBJ1-5, with D uncertain. The V and J ends lost 0 bases and 5 bases respectively, with 11 bases between them. CDR1 is SNHLY and CDR2 is FYNNEI in the germline V gene. The CDR3 runs to 15 residues.

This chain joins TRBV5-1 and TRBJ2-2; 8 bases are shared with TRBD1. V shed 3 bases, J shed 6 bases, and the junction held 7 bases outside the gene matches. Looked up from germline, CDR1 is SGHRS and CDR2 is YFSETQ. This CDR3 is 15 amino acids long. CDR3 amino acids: CASSSRPGGPGELFF. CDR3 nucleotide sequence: TGCGCCAGCAGCTCCCGGCCAGGGGGCCCCGGGGAGCTGTTTTTT.

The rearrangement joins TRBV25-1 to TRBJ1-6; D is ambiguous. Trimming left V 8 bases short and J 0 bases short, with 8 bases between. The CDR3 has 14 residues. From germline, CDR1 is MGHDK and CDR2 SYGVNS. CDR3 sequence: CASEALSYNSPLHF. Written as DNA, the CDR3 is TGTGCCAGCGAGGCCCTCTCCTATAATTCACCCCTCCACTTT. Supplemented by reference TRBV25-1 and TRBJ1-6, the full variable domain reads EADIYQTPRYLVIGTGKKITLECSQTMGHDKMYWYQQDPGMELHLIHYSYGVNSTEKGDLSSESTVSRIRTEHFPLTLESARPSHTSQYLCASEALSYNSPLHFGNGTRLTVT.

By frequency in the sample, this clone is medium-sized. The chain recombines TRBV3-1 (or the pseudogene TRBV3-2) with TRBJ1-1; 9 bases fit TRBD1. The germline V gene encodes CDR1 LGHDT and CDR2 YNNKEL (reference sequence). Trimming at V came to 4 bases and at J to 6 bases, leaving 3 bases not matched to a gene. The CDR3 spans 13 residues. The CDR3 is CASSRDRGAEAFF. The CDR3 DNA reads TGTGCCAGCAGCCGCGACAGGGGGGCTGAAGCTTTCTTT.

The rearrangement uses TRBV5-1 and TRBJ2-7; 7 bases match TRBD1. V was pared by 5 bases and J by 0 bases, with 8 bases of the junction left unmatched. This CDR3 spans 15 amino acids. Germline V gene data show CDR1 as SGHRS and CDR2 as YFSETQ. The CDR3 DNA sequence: TGCGCCAGCAGGCCGTCGACAGGGATCTCCTACGAGCAGTACTTC. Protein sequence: CASRPSTGISYEQYF.

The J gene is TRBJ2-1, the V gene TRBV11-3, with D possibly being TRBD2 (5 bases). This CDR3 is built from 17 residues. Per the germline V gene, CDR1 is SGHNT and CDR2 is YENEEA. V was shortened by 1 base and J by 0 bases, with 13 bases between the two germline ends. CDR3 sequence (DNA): TGTGCCAGCAGCTTAGGCGGGCCCTGGAGCTCCTACAATGAGCAGTTCTTC. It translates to CASSLGGPWSSYNEQFF.

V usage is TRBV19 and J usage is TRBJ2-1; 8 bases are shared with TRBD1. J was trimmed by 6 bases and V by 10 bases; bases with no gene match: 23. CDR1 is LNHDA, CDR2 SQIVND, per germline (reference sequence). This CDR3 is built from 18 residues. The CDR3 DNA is TGTGCCACTAACAGGGGGTCTCGTTCTTCGGCAGTTGGCAATGAGCAGTTCTTC. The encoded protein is CATNRGSRSSAVGNEQFF.

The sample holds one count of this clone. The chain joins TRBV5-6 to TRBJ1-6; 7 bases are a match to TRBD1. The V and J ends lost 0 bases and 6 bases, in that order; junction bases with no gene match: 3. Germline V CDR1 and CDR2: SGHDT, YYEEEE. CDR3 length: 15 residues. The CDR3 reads CASSLEGAGNSPLHF. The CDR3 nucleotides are TGTGCCAGCAGCTTGGAGGGGGCTGGTAATTCACCCCTCCACTTT.

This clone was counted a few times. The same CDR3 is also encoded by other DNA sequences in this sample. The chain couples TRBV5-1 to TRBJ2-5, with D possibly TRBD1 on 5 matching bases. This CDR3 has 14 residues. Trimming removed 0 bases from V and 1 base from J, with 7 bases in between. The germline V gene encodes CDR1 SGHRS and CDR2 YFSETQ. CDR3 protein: CASSLGDSQETQYF. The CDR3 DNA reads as TGCGCCAGCAGCTTGGGTGACAGCCAAGAGACCCAGTACTTC.

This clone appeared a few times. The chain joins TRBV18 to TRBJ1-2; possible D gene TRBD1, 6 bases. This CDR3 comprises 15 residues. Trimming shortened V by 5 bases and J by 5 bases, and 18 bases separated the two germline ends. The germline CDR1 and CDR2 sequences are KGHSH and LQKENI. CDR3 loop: CASSTTQGTGYGYTF. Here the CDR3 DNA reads TGTGCCAGCTCAACAACACAGGGTACCGGTTATGGCTACACCTTC.

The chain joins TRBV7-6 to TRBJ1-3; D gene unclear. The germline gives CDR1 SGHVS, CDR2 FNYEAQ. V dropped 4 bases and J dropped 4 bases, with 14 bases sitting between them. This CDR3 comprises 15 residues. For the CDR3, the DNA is TGTGCCAGCAGCTCGATTCCGGGGAGAGGAAACACCATATATTTT. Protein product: CASSSIPGRGNTIYF.

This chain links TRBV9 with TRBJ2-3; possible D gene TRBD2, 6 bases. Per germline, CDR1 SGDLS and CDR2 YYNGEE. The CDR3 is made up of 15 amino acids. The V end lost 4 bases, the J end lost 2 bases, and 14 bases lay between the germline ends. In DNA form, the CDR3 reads TGTGCCAGCAGCCCCTGGGGGGAAAACACAGATACGCAGTATTTT. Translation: CASSPWGENTDTQYF. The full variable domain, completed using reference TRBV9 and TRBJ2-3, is DSGVTQTPKHLITATGQRVTLRCSPRSGDLSVYWYQQSLDQGLQFLIQYYNGEERAKGNILERFSAQQFPDLHSELNLSSLELGDSALYFCASSPWGENTDTQYFGPGTRLTVL.

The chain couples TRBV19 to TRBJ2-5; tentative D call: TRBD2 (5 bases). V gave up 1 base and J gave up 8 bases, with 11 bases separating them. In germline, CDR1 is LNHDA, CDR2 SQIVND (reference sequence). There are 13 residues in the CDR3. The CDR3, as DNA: TGTGCCAGTAGTATAGCCCCTGCTAGCACCCAGTACTTC. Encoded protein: CASSIAPASTQYF.

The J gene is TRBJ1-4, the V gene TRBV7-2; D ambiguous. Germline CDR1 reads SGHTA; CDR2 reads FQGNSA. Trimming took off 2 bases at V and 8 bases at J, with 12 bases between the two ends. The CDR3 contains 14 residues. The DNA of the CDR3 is TGTGCCAGCAGCTTATTCGTGTTGCGGGAAAAACTGTTTTTT. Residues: CASSLFVLREKLFF.

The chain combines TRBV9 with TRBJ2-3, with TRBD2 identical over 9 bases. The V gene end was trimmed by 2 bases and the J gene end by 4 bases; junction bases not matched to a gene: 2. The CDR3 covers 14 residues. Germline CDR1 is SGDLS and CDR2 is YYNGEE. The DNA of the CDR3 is TGTGCCAGCAGCGTTAGCGGGAGATCAGATACGCAGTATTTT. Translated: CASSVSGRSDTQYF.

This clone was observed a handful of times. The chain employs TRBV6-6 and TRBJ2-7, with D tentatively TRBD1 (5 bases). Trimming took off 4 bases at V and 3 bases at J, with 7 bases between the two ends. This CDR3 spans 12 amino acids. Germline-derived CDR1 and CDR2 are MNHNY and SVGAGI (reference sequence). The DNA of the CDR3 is TGTGCCAGCAGTTCGACAGACTACGAGCAGTACTTC. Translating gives CASSSTDYEQYF.

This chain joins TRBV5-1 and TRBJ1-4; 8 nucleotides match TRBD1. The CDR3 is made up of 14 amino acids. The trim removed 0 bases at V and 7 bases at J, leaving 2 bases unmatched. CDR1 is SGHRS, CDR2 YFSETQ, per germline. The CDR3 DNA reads TGCGCCAGCAGCTTGGGGACAGGGCCTGAAAAACTGTTTTTT. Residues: CASSLGTGPEKLFF. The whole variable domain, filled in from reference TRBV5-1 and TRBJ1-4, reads KAGVTQTPRYLIKTRGQQVTLSCSPISGHRSVSWYQQTPGQGLQFLFEYFSETQRNKGNFPGRFSGRQFSNSRSEMNVSTLELGDSALYLCASSLGTGPEKLFFGSGTQLSVL.

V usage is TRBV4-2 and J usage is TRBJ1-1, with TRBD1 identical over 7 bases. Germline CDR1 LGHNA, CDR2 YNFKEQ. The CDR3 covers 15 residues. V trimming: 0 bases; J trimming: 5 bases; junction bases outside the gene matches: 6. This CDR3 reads CASSQEIQGRTEAFF. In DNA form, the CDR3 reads TGTGCCAGCAGCCAAGAGATACAGGGGAGGACTGAAGCTTTCTTT.

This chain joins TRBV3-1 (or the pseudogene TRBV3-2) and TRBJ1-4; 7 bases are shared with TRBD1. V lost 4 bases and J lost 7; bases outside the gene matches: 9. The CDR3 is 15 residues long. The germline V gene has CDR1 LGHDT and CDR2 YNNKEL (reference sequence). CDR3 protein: CASSRRRQGLEKLFF. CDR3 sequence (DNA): TGTGCCAGCAGCCGCAGGAGACAGGGTCTTGAAAAACTGTTTTTT.

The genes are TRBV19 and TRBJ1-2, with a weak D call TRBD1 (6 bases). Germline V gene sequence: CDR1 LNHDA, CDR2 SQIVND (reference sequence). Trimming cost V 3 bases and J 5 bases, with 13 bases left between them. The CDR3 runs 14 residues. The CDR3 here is CASSIPRTGYGYTF. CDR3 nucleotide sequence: TGTGCCAGTAGTATCCCCCGAACAGGGTATGGCTACACCTTC.

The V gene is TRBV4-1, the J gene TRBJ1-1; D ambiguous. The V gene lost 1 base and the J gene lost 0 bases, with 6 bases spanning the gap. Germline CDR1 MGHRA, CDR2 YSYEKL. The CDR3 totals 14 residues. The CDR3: CASSQVLVNTEAFF. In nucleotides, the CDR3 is TGCGCCAGCAGCCAAGTCCTCGTGAACACTGAAGCTTTCTTT.

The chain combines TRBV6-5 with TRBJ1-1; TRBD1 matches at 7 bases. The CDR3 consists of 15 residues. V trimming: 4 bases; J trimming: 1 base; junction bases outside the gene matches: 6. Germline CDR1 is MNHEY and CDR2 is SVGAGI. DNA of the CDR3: TGTGCCAGCAGTTCCGGAAGGGGGCGGAACACTGAAGCTTTCTTT. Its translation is CASSSGRGRNTEAFF.

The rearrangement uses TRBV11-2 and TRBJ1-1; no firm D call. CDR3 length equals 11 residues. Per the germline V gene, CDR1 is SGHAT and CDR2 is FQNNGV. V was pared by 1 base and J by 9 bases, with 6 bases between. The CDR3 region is CASSLGLKAFF. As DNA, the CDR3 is TGTGCCAGCAGCTTAGGACTTAAAGCTTTCTTT.

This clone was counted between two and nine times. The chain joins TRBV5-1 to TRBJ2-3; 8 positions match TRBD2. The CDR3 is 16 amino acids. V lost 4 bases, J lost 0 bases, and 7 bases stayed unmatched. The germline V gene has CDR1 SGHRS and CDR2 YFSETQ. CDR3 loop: CASSVDSGESTDTQYF. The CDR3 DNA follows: TGCGCCAGCAGCGTGGATAGCGGGGAGAGCACAGATACGCAGTATTTT.

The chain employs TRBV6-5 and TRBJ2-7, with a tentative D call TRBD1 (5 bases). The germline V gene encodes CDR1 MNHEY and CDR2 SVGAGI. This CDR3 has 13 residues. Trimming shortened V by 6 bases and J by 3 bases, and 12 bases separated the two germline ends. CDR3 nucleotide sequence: TGTGCCAGCAGGCCCTCCCAGGGCTACGAGCAGTACTTC. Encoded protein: CASRPSQGYEQYF.

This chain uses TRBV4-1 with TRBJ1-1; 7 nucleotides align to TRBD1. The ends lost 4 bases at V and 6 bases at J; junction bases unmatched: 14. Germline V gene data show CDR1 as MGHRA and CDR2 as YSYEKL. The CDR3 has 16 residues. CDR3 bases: TGCGCCAGCAGCCCGTACGAGGGGGCGGGTTATCCTGAAGCTTTCTTT. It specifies CASSPYEGAGYPEAFF.

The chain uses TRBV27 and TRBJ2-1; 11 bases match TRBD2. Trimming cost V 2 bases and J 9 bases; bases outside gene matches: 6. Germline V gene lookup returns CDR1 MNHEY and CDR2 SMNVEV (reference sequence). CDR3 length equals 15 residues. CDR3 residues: CASSLRLAGGGEQFF. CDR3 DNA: TGTGCCAGCAGTTTACGGCTAGCGGGAGGTGGTGAGCAGTTCTTC.